The source of this T cell receptor (beta chain) is a study of beta chain features in type 1 diabetes. Concerning this clone itself: The antigen is not known.

Sequenced material consisted of expressed TCRB transcripts (all of the isolated RNA was reverse transcribed). Clones were sequenced by immunoSEQ multiplex PCR, and TCRdb holds only the in-frame ones, with some missing. The sample carries a few hundred thousand clones, roughly an eighth recorded once. Study findings and constraints: Shorter TCRB CDR3s, moderately but significantly so, marked every one of the four CD4+ subsets in Type 1 diabetes patients. In type 1 diabetes patients, VDJ junctions had fewer insertions; deletions at these junctions were more frequent.

There are 17 residues in the CDR3. V shed 5 bases and J shed 4 bases, with 21 bases lying between them. The sequenced sample consisted of naive CD4+ T cells from blood. The J gene is TRBJ2-1, the V gene TRBV23-1; D is perhaps TRBD1 (5 bases). TRBV23-1 is sorted into the ORF group, with uncertain function. The TCR was taken from a man aged 25 to 40 with type 1 diabetes. The CDR3 nucleotides read TGCGCCAGCAGTGAAGGAGAAGCAGGGTTTGGGTACAATGAGCAGTTCTTC. Translation: CASSEGEAGFGYNEQFF.